In its sample, the clone carrying this T cell receptor (beta chain) was seen a few times. Its antigen is undetermined. The germline V and J ends were trimmed by 0 bases and 6 bases, with 14 bases remaining between them. The germline gives CDR1 MNHNS, CDR2 SASEGT. The CDR3 spans 15 residues. The sample comes from a study of CD8 T cells in ankylosing spondylitis. Making the TCR beta libraries involved quantitative 5'-RACE with molecular barcodes. One entry per CDR3 protein results from TCRdb running MiXCR on the 5' RACE reads. The sample carries approximately 550,000 distinct CDR3 sequences, roughly 13% recorded once. Study-level points and caveats: Previously reported in reactive arthritis synovial fluid and blood were some of the motif variants. Several highly homologous variants made up a TCR beta motif, and this motif appeared characteristic of ankylosing spondylitis blood. Matched ankylosing spondylitis synovial fluid reportedly showed significant enrichment of disease-linked clones. Those disease-linked clones were CD8+; they were also relatively rare in peripheral blood.

The chain has TRBV6-1 and TRBJ1-2; D is unresolved. This TCR came from a male donor with ankylosing spondylitis. Sequenced input: blood, either unsorted or a sorted T cell fraction (not recorded which). For the CDR3, the DNA is TGTGCCAGCAGTGAAGCTCACAGATCCTCGGATGGCTACACCTTC. Its translation: CASSEAHRSSDGYTF.